This T cell receptor (beta chain) was identified during a study of T cell clonality in common variable immunodeficiency. Study-level findings and limits: Compared with healthy controls, CVID subjects showed increased TCRbeta clonality, mostly in about a third.

Sequenced by immunoSEQ multiplex PCR; TCRdb stores in-frame clones only, minus some. Listed for the sample are approximately 81,000 clones, none seen a single time. The sample holds many counts of this clone. Its antigen is not identified. The CDR3 end lies 3 residues beyond the end of the read and is filled in from the germline J gene. The trim removed 2 bases at V and 1 base at J, leaving 6 bases unmatched. In germline, CDR1 is ENHRY, CDR2 SYGVKD. The CDR3 runs to 16 residues. Sequenced material: peripheral blood mononuclear cells. The chain has TRBV10-3 and TRBJ2-7, with TRBD1 matching over 9 bases. The TCR originated in a person aged 18 to 75 in good health. The CDR3 bases that were read are TGTGCCATCAGTGAGCCGGGACAGGGCTCGTCCTACGAG. It codes for CAISEPGQGSSYE. The whole CDR3 protein is CAISEPGQGSSYEQYF.